The 16 T cell receptor beta chains below were found in one sample sequenced in a study of cytotoxic CD8 clonotypes in ibrutinib-treated CLL. Using immunoSEQ multiplex PCR, the repertoire was profiled, and TCRdb retains in-frame clones only, with some absent. Of about 130,000 clones in the sample, roughly 80% were seen once. This specimen was PBMCs, taken after 24 months of ibrutinib treatment. Receptor source: a human donor with chronic lymphocytic leukemia.

This chain joins TRBV7-3 and TRBJ2-1; the match to TRBD2 covers 7 bases. CDR1 SGHTA and CDR2 FQGTGA come from the germline V gene. The V gene end was trimmed by 5 bases and the J gene end by 5 bases; junction bases not matched to a gene: 3. The CDR3 runs 13 residues. CDR3 DNA: TGTGCCAGCAGCCCGACTAGCCACAATGAGCAGTTCTTC. Protein product: CASSPTSHNEQFF.

This clone was observed a single time. The chain recombines TRBV14 with TRBJ2-1, with D hard to call. This CDR3 region has 11 residues. Germline V gene lookup returns CDR1 SGHDN and CDR2 FVKESK. Trimming pared 4 bases from V and 7 bases from J, leaving 5 bases between. CDR3 loop: CASSLRNEQFF. The CDR3 region has the DNA TGTGCCAGCAGCCTGCGAAATGAGCAGTTCTTC.

The chain has TRBV5-5 and TRBJ1-2, with D uncertain. With 0 bases removed from V and 3 bases from J, the gap between germline ends came to 0 bases. The CDR3 has 11 residues. Germline CDR1 is SGHKS and CDR2 is YYEKEE (reference sequence). The chain's CDR3 is CASSLDYGYTF. DNA of the CDR3: TGTGCCAGCAGCTTGGACTATGGCTACACCTTC.

The V and J genes are TRBV4-2 and TRBJ2-1, with D tentatively TRBD1 or TRBD2 (5 bases each). Trimming removed 4 bases at V and 6 bases at J, with 13 bases between. Germline CDR1 and CDR2: LGHNA and YNFKEQ. The CDR3 totals 14 residues. CDR3 sequence: CASSPSGPGNEQFF. CDR3 nucleotide sequence: TGTGCCAGCAGCCCGTCGGGACCAGGCAATGAGCAGTTCTTC.

This clone appeared a single time. This chain joins TRBV5-4 and TRBJ1-2, with D hard to call. The V end lost 0 bases, the J end lost 2 bases, and 11 bases lay between the germline ends. Per the germline V gene, CDR1 is SGHNT and CDR2 is YYREEE (reference sequence). The CDR3 runs 15 residues. The CDR3 bases are TGTGCCAGCAGCTTGGTTGGCGGACTCAACTATGGCTACACCTTC. Translation: CASSLVGGLNYGYTF.

This chain joins TRBV6-4 and TRBJ2-7, with D unresolved. V lost 5 bases, J lost 4 bases, and 18 bases lay in between. This CDR3 has 15 amino acids. CDR1 and CDR2 (germline): MRHNA, SNTAGT. The CDR3 region has the DNA TGTGCCAGCAGTTTTTGGCAGGCGAGTGATTACGAGCAGTACTTC. Translation: CASSFWQASDYEQYF.

This clone occurred once. The gene calls are TRBV20-1 and TRBJ2-7; no clear D gene. Germline V gene lookup returns CDR1 DFQATT and CDR2 SNEGSKA (reference sequence). Trimming removed 0 bases from V and 5 bases from J, with 2 bases in between. The CDR3 is 10 amino acids. The CDR3 nucleotides are TGCAGTGCTAGAGATAACGAGCAGTACTTC. Encoded protein: CSARDNEQYF.

The chain joins TRBV30 to TRBJ2-3; D gene unclear. Germline V gene data show CDR1 as GTSNPN and CDR2 as SVGIG (reference sequence). CDR3 size: 13 residues. The germline V and J ends were trimmed by 0 bases and 3 bases, with 7 bases remaining between them. For the CDR3, the DNA is TGTGCCTGGAGTGTACAAGGAACAGATACGCAGTATTTT. As protein: CAWSVQGTDTQYF.

This clone came up once. The V and J genes are TRBV10-3 and TRBJ2-7; the D gene is possibly TRBD2 (7 bases). The CDR3 loop spans 16 amino acids. Per the germline V gene, CDR1 is ENHRY and CDR2 is SYGVKD. V lost 0 bases and J 3 bases, leaving 15 bases between the germline ends. The CDR3 loop reads CAISESTGGGDYEQYF. CDR3 bases: TGTGCCATCAGTGAGTCGACCGGAGGGGGGGACTACGAGCAGTACTTC.

The chain is built from TRBV28 and TRBJ2-7, with D maybe TRBD1 (6 bases). CDR3 length: 15 residues. The germline V gene encodes CDR1 MDHEN and CDR2 SYDVKM. Trimming pared 3 bases from V and 0 bases from J, leaving 12 bases between. CDR3 amino acids: CASSFRDTGSYEQYF. CDR3 coding DNA: TGTGCCAGCAGTTTTCGGGACACTGGCTCCTACGAGCAGTACTTC.

In this sample, this clone turned up once. The rearrangement links TRBV6-1 to TRBJ2-2; no definite D call. The V gene's germline CDR1 is MNHNS and CDR2 SASEGT. There are 14 residues in the CDR3. With 8 bases removed from V and 0 bases from J, the gap between germline ends came to 10 bases. The CDR3 spells CASEIGANTGELFF. In DNA form, the CDR3 reads TGTGCCAGCGAGATCGGAGCGAACACCGGGGAGCTGTTTTTT.

The chain is built from TRBV18 and TRBJ2-5; 12 nucleotides agree with TRBD2. This CDR3 spans 16 amino acids. Germline CDR1 is KGHSH and CDR2 is LQKENI. Trimming removed 4 bases from V and 5 bases from J; junction bases left unmatched: 8. In nucleotides, the CDR3 is TGTGCCAGCTCACGCCGACTAGCGGGGGCCGGGGAGACCCAGTACTTC. Translated, it gives CASSRRLAGAGETQYF.

This clone was counted only a few times. The chain has TRBV7-3 and TRBJ1-1; D gene ambiguous. Germline CDR1 reads SGHTA; CDR2 reads FQGTGA. The CDR3 runs to 12 residues. Between the trimmed V and J ends, which lost 5 bases and 11 bases, there was a span of 15 bases. The CDR3 region is CASSQDGLRAFF. In DNA form, the CDR3 reads TGTGCCAGCAGCCAGGACGGGCTGCGGGCTTTCTTT.

The chain carries TRBV6-5 and TRBJ2-5, with D possibly being TRBD2 (5 bases). With 2 bases removed from V and 1 base from J, the gap between germline ends came to 8 bases. The CDR3 consists of 14 residues. The germline gives CDR1 MNHEY, CDR2 SVGAGI. As DNA, the CDR3 is TGTGCCAGCAGTTACCGGGGTCGCCAAGAGACCCAGTACTTC. Translated, it gives CASSYRGRQETQYF.

V and J are TRBV5-4 and TRBJ2-1; 15 positions agree with TRBD2. The CDR3 consists of 16 residues. Trimming took 4 bases from V and 5 from J; bases not matched to a gene: 4. Germline assignment: CDR1 SGHNT and CDR2 YYREEE (reference sequence). CDR3 nucleotide sequence: TGTGCCAGCAGCCCCGGACTAGCGGGGGGGGACAATGAGCAGTTCTTC. This gives the protein CASSPGLAGGDNEQFF. Drawing the rest from reference TRBV5-4 and TRBJ2-1, the complete variable domain is ETGVTQSPTHLIKTRGQQVTLRCSSQSGHNTVSWYQQALGQGPQFIFQYYREEENGRGNFPPRFSGLQFPNYSSELNVNALELDDSALYLCASSPGLAGGDNEQFFGPGTRLTVL.

The chain joins TRBV5-8 to TRBJ2-3, with unresolved D. CDR3 length equals 16 residues. V was pared by 2 bases and J by 1 base, with 14 bases between. CDR1 is SGHTS, CDR2 YDEGEE, per germline. This CDR3 is CASSLDSLERTDTQYF. The CDR3 bases are TGTGCCAGCAGCTTAGACTCTCTAGAACGCACAGATACGCAGTATTTT. The whole variable domain, filled in from reference TRBV5-8 and TRBJ2-3, reads EAGVTQSPTHLIKTRGQQATLRCSPISGHTSVYWYQQALGLGLQFLLWYDEGEERNRGNFPPRFSGRQFPNYSSELNVNALELEDSALYLCASSLDSLERTDTQYFGPGTRLTVL.